The 25 T cell receptor beta chains presented below share a single source sample, sequenced in a study of PD-1 blockade in classical Hodgkin lymphoma (dated by TCRdb to 2020 to 2022). The receptor library was made with the immunoSEQ multiplex PCR assay. Entries here come from immuneACCESS through TCRdb and include only in-frame sequences with V and J called. Some clones fail to appear in such tables; in the studies checked, an unresolved V gene covers under half of the shortfall, and the cause of the remainder is unknown. This sample lists more than 50,000 clones; 70% to 75% were detected once. The ten largest clones take up less than 9.5% of the sample. The sample's time point label, in plain terms: cycle 2 day 1 (C2D1) of nivolumab. Every trial patient had relapsed after autologous stem cell transplantation, and cohorts A, B and C differed in prior brentuximab vedotin exposure. This sample comprised peripheral blood mononuclear cells (PBMCs), obtained before the second cycle of nivolumab. Every receptor here comes from a human donor with classical Hodgkin lymphoma.

The J gene is TRBJ2-3, the V gene TRBV5-1, with D maybe TRBD2 (7 bases). Germline assignment: CDR1 SGHRS and CDR2 YFSETQ. CDR3 length: 15 amino acids. V lost 3 bases, J lost 2 bases, and 13 bases lay in between. In nucleotides, the CDR3 is TGCGCCAGCAGCTCGAGGGGGGGCCTCACAGATACGCAGTATTTT. Its translation: CASSSRGGLTDTQYF.

The chain links TRBV4-1 to TRBJ2-7, with D tentatively TRBD1 (6 bases). CDR1 and CDR2 from the germline V gene are MGHRA and YSYEKL. The V gene lost 1 base and the J gene lost 0 bases, with 13 bases spanning the gap. This CDR3 has 16 amino acids. The CDR3 loop reads CASSQVPGASSYEQYF. For the CDR3, the DNA is TGCGCCAGCAGCCAAGTCCCAGGGGCTTCCTCCTACGAGCAGTACTTC.

The chain is built from TRBV6-1 and TRBJ2-1; D perhaps matches TRBD2 (6 bases). Germline V gene sequence: CDR1 MNHNS, CDR2 SASEGT. CDR3 length equals 17 residues. Trimming pared 0 bases from V and 5 bases from J, leaving 17 bases between. This CDR3 is CASSEARGLGLHNEQFF. Written as DNA, the CDR3 is TGTGCCAGCAGTGAAGCACGAGGTTTGGGACTGCACAATGAGCAGTTCTTC.

This clone showed up just a few times. This sequence joins TRBV10-3 and TRBJ1-5; no clear D. Germline-derived CDR1 and CDR2 are ENHRY and SYGVKD. The V end lost 0 bases, the J end lost 1 base, and 4 bases lay between the germline ends. CDR3 length equals 14 residues. The CDR3 here is CAISESRSNQPQHF. Written as DNA, the CDR3 is TGTGCCATCAGTGAGTCTCGGAGCAATCAGCCCCAGCATTTT.

V is TRBV7-3 and J is TRBJ2-3, with D unclear. V was shortened by 5 bases and J by 2 bases, with 14 bases between the two germline ends. Germline values: CDR1 SGHTA, CDR2 FQGTGA. The CDR3 totals 15 residues. As DNA, the CDR3 is TGTGCCAGCAGCCCCCAGAATCCTATCACAGATACGCAGTATTTT. Its protein is CASSPQNPITDTQYF. Full variable domain (rest looked up from reference TRBV7-3 and TRBJ2-3): GAGVSQTPSNKVTEKGKYVELRCDPISGHTALYWYRQSLGQGPEFLIYFQGTGAADDSGLPNDRFFAVRPEGSVSTLKIQRTERGDSAVYLCASSPQNPITDTQYFGPGTRLTVL.

The J gene is TRBJ2-6, the V gene TRBV7-7; D remains unclear. From germline, CDR1 is SSHAT and CDR2 FNYEAQ (reference sequence). With 5 bases removed from V and 5 bases from J, the gap between germline ends came to 22 bases. This CDR3 has 18 residues. CDR3 amino acids: CASSRSAKCQSRANVLTF. The DNA of the CDR3 is TGTGCCAGCAGCAGGAGTGCTAAGTGCCAAAGTCGGGCCAACGTCCTGACTTTC.

In this sample, this clone turned up once. The chain carries TRBV27 and TRBJ2-1; tentatively, D is TRBD1 or TRBD2 (5 bases each). Between the trimmed V and J ends, which lost 6 bases and 3 bases, there was a span of 18 bases. Germline V gene lookup returns CDR1 MNHEY and CDR2 SMNVEV (reference sequence). The CDR3 runs to 16 residues. CDR3 in DNA: TGTGCCAGCAGCCCTACCGGGACGCCAGGCTACAATGAGCAGTTCTTC. As protein: CASSPTGTPGYNEQFF.

This clone was seen just once. The genes are TRBV6-5 and TRBJ1-2; D is ambiguous. Trimming took off 2 bases at V and 8 bases at J, with 15 bases between the two ends. CDR1 and CDR2 (germline): MNHEY, SVGAGI. This CDR3 is 14 amino acids long. The DNA of the CDR3 is TGTGCCAGCAGTTACGGGTACGGGGTCGTCGGCTACACCTTC. Amino acid sequence: CASSYGYGVVGYTF.

The V and J genes are TRBV7-6 and TRBJ1-4; D perhaps matches TRBD1 (6 bases). Germline CDR1 is SGHVS and CDR2 is FNYEAQ. V was clipped by 1 base and J by 10 bases, with 10 bases between them. The CDR3 is made up of 13 amino acids. The CDR3 coding sequence is TGTGCCAGCAGCTTAGAGGGGGGGGTAAAACTGTTTTTT. Amino acid sequence: CASSLEGGVKLFF.

The V call is TRBV10-3, the J call TRBJ1-3; D ambiguous. CDR3 length: 13 residues. V shed 3 bases and J shed 2 bases, with 5 bases lying between them. Germline V lookup: CDR1 ENHRY, CDR2 SYGVKD. The CDR3 here is CAISEIPGNTIYF. DNA for the CDR3: TGTGCCATCAGTGAAATCCCTGGAAACACCATATATTTT.

The J gene is TRBJ1-5, the V gene TRBV28, with D uncertain. The CDR3 is 14 residues long. Germline CDR1 is MDHEN and CDR2 is SYDVKM. The V end was cut by 7 bases, the J end by 0 bases, with 10 bases between. The CDR3 spells CASNRHYSNQPQHF. Here the CDR3 DNA reads TGTGCCAGCAACCGACATTATAGCAATCAGCCCCAGCATTTT.

The rearrangement uses TRBV7-6 and TRBJ1-4, with 11 bases that match TRBD1. Trimming took 5 bases from V and 8 from J; bases not matched to a gene: 7. The CDR3 spans 15 residues. Germline lookup yields CDR1 SGHVS and CDR2 FNYEAQ. For the CDR3, the DNA is TGTGCCAGCAGCAAAGGGACAGGGGGTAGCGAAAAACTGTTTTTT. Its translation: CASSKGTGGSEKLFF.

This rearrangement joins TRBV6-1 to TRBJ2-3; D unclear. CDR1 is MNHNS, CDR2 SASEGT, per germline. CDR3 size: 11 residues. V was pared by 1 base and J by 7 bases, with 3 bases between. The CDR3 region is CASSEVNTQYF. The DNA of the CDR3 is TGTGCCAGCAGTGAAGTAAATACGCAGTATTTT.

This clone has more than one count but fewer than ten. This chain uses TRBV7-9 with TRBJ1-2, with a weak D call TRBD1 (5 bases). This CDR3 comprises 14 residues. V shed 3 bases and J shed 8 bases, with 16 bases lying between them. Germline V CDR1 and CDR2: SEHNR, FQNEAQ (reference sequence). For the CDR3, the DNA is TGTGCCAGCAGCTTCGCTACAGGTCCCGAGGGCTACACCTTC. Translated, it gives CASSFATGPEGYTF.

CDR3 sequence (DNA): TGTGCCAGCAGCGTCGGGACAGAGGTTTACGCTAATGAAAAACTGTTTTTT. Translated: CASSVGTEVYANEKLFF. The chain uses TRBV7-8 and TRBJ1-4; 7 bases map to TRBD1. Per germline, CDR1 SGHVS and CDR2 FQNEAQ. Trimming took 5 bases from V and 3 from J; bases not matched to a gene: 12. This CDR3 comprises 17 residues.

The rearrangement uses TRBV2 and TRBJ1-5; D is uncertain. The CDR3 contains 12 residues. Looked up from germline, CDR1 is SNHLY and CDR2 is FYNNEI. Trimming stripped 8 bases from V and 3 bases from J, with 8 bases between. CDR3 residues: CASATHNQPQHF. The DNA for the CDR3 is TGTGCCAGCGCGACACACAATCAGCCCCAGCATTTT.

This sequence joins TRBV5-1 and TRBJ2-5; 7 bases are a match to TRBD2. This CDR3 contains 14 residues. CDR1 is SGHRS and CDR2 is YFSETQ in the germline V gene. The ends lost 1 base at V and 5 bases at J; junction bases unmatched: 5. Here the CDR3 DNA reads TGCGCCAGCAGCTTGAGAGCCGGGGGGGAGACCCAGTACTTC. It translates to CASSLRAGGETQYF.

The chain has TRBV6-1 and TRBJ1-6; D gene uncertain. The germline gives CDR1 MNHNS, CDR2 SASEGT. The ends were cut back, 8 bases at V and 12 bases at J, with 14 bases in the middle. The length of the CDR3 is 12 residues. The CDR3 region has the DNA TGTGCCAGCTCCCCAGGATCCGAACCCCTCCACTTT. As protein: CASSPGSEPLHF.

The gene calls are TRBV11-1 and TRBJ2-3, with 13 bases fitting TRBD2. CDR1 is SGHAT, CDR2 FQDESV, per germline (reference sequence). Trimming at V came to 5 bases and at J to 4 bases, leaving 3 bases not matched to a gene. The CDR3 sequence is 15 residues long. CDR3 nucleotides: TGTGCCAGCAGCCGGACTAGCGGGAGTGCAGATACGCAGTATTTT. Translation gives CASSRTSGSADTQYF.

The chain uses TRBV30 and TRBJ2-7; possibly TRBD1 for D (5 bases). Looked up from germline, CDR1 is GTSNPN and CDR2 is SVGIG (reference sequence). The CDR3 length is 13 residues. V shed 0 bases and J shed 2 bases, with 8 bases lying between them. CDR3 sequence: CAWSVTGTYEQYF. Written as DNA, the CDR3 is TGTGCCTGGAGTGTAACAGGCACCTACGAGCAGTACTTC.

V usage is TRBV27 and J usage is TRBJ2-3, with D maybe TRBD1 (5 bases). Germline lookup yields CDR1 MNHEY and CDR2 SMNVEV (reference sequence). The V end lost 2 bases, the J end lost 1 base, and 7 bases lay between the germline ends. This CDR3 is 14 amino acids long. CDR3 DNA: TGTGCCAGCAGTTTAGCCAGGGGCACAGATACGCAGTATTTT. Its protein product is CASSLARGTDTQYF.

CDR3 in DNA: TGCGCCAGCACCCTCCGTCCGGGGGTTGACTATGGCTACACCTTC. Translation gives CASTLRPGVDYGYTF. This rearrangement joins TRBV4-1 to TRBJ1-2; tentatively, D is TRBD1 (5 bases). The V and J ends lost 7 bases and 3 bases respectively, with 18 bases between them. Germline CDR1 reads MGHRA; CDR2 reads YSYEKL. The CDR3 extends over 15 amino acids.

The gene calls are TRBV7-4 and TRBJ2-3, with D tentatively TRBD2 (6 bases). CDR3 length: 15 amino acids. Germline V lookup: CDR1 SGHVT, CDR2 SQSDAQ. The V gene lost 0 bases and the J gene lost 2 bases, with 9 bases spanning the gap. The CDR3 nucleotides read TGTGCCAGCAGCTTAGCCCGGGACTTCACAGATACGCAGTATTTT. It translates to CASSLARDFTDTQYF.

This clone has just a few counts. This chain joins TRBV5-1 and TRBJ2-7; D is undetermined. CDR3 length equals 13 residues. The V gene's germline CDR1 is SGHRS and CDR2 YFSETQ. The germline V and J ends were trimmed by 0 bases and 5 bases, with 9 bases remaining between them. The CDR3 region is CASSLVSDHEQYF. The CDR3 coding sequence is TGCGCCAGCAGCTTGGTGTCAGACCACGAGCAGTACTTC. Looking up the rest from reference TRBV5-1 and TRBJ2-7 gives the full variable domain: KAGVTQTPRYLIKTRGQQVTLSCSPISGHRSVSWYQQTPGQGLQFLFEYFSETQRNKGNFPGRFSGRQFSNSRSEMNVSTLELGDSALYLCASSLVSDHEQYFGPGTRLTVT.

Comments on this clone: One junction end disagrees with the germline gene, perhaps due to a read error. J is TRBJ1-1 and V is TRBV29-1; D is uncertain. CDR3 length: 13 amino acids. Germline V gene data show CDR1 as SQVTM and CDR2 as ANQGSEA. The CDR3 region is CSVETGENNEAFF. CDR3 coding DNA: TGCAGCGTTGAAACCGGGGAGAACAATGAAGCTTTCTTT.